This T cell receptor beta chain comes out of a study of post-analysis software for immune sequencing data. Overall study: The cohort encompassed relapsing-remitting, secondary progressive and progressive-relapsing multiple sclerosis disease courses. Points from the study as a whole: There were roughly 5 TRBV segments more frequent in patients than controls, and TRBV5-6, TRBV5-1 and TRBV20-1 were among them. When compared against controls, multiple sclerosis patients showed significantly lower normalized Chao1 diversity.

Trimming cost V 5 bases and J 1 base, with 9 bases left between them. CDR3 length: 13 amino acids. Germline CDR1 is DFQATT and CDR2 is SNEGSKA (reference sequence). Tagging with unique molecular identifiers was a feature of the TCR beta cDNA libraries. The authors obtained roughly 0.5 million cDNA molecules from approximately 0.95 to 9.8 million T cells. TCRdb re-analysed the PCR reads in MiXCR, keeping a single row per CDR3 protein. The data contain roughly 700,000 distinct CDR3 sequences, roughly 30% of them seen just once; the ten biggest clones take up approximately 0.6%. This clonotype has just a few counts. No antigen is known for it.

V is TRBV20-1 and J is TRBJ1-5; tentative D call: TRBD1 (6 bases). This TCR was recovered from a girl aged 5 to 17 with multiple sclerosis. The sample comprised blood. The CDR3 loop is CSASGQSNQPQHF. DNA of the CDR3: TGCAGTGCTTCGGGACAAAGCAATCAGCCCCAGCATTTT.